This T cell receptor (beta chain) was profiled in a study of blood T cell repertoires in COVID-19. Germline CDR1 SGHTA, CDR2 FQGTGA. CDR3 length: 16 residues. Trimming cost V 2 bases and J 5 bases, with 13 bases left between them. Only in-frame clones appear in the TCRdb table, and some are missing; sequencing was by immunoSEQ multiplex PCR. The sample includes under 250,000 clones, about four fifths of them seen just once. This TCR came from a woman aged 55-70 years who had recovered from COVID-19. Sequencing used PBMCs or T cells enriched from blood (not recorded which). The rearrangement joins TRBV7-3 to TRBJ1-6; D perhaps matches TRBD1 (6 bases). The CDR3 loop reads CASSLRGRQDNSPLHF. The CDR3 DNA is TGTGCCAGCAGCTTACGCGGGAGACAGGATAATTCACCCCTCCACTTT.